The next 29 T cell receptor beta chains were all read from a single sample in a study of cytomegalovirus exposure and HLA in healthy donors. Vbeta (60) and Jbeta (13) primers were used in the PCR. Generated by immunoSEQ multiplex PCR, the TCRdb table keeps only in-frame clones and is missing some. Of some 200,000 clones listed, 75% to 85% are singletons. The material sequenced was PBMCs. The receptor source for this set is a male donor in good health and CMV-seropositive.

On this clone: The same CDR3 can be traced to other DNA sequences in this sample. The chain couples TRBV5-1 to TRBJ1-2; D is unresolved. The CDR3 is 14 amino acids. Germline V CDR1 and CDR2: SGHRS, YFSETQ. With 0 bases removed from V and 2 bases from J, the gap between germline ends came to 8 bases. CDR3 residues: CASSLDSLNYGYTF. CDR3 nucleotides: TGCGCCAGCAGCTTGGACAGTCTCAACTATGGCTACACCTTC.

The rearrangement uses TRBV12-5 and TRBJ1-2; 10 bases are shared with TRBD1. Germline V gives CDR1 LGHNT, CDR2 FRNRAP. This CDR3 has 13 residues. V dropped 6 bases and J dropped 8; count of bases not matched to a gene: 6. The CDR3 region has the DNA TGTGCTAGTGGAACAGACAGGGGGCTGGGCTACACCTTC. Protein: CASGTDRGLGYTF. The variable domain in full, with the rest retrieved from reference TRBV12-5 and TRBJ1-2, is DARVTQTPRHKVTEMGQEVTMRCQPILGHNTVFWYRQTMMQGLELLAYFRNRAPLDDSGMPKDRFSAEMPDATLATLKIQPSEPRDSAVYFCASGTDRGLGYTFGSGTRLTVV.

The chain combines TRBV29-1 with TRBJ1-5, with a weak D call TRBD1 (6 bases). Germline CDR1 is SQVTM and CDR2 is ANQGSEA. CDR3 length equals 13 residues. The germline V and J ends were trimmed by 4 bases and 7 bases, with 14 bases remaining between them. The CDR3 reads CSVGEGGTQPQHF. CDR3 coding DNA: TGCAGCGTTGGAGAGGGGGGGACCCAGCCCCAGCATTTT.

This clone was seen a few times. V is TRBV9 and J is TRBJ2-3; 9 bases align to TRBD1. This CDR3 has 17 amino acids. The V and J ends lost 2 bases and 0 bases, in that order; junction bases with no gene match: 7. Germline CDR1 is SGDLS and CDR2 is YYNGEE. CDR3 protein: CASSVLQGAGSTDTQYF. CDR3 sequence (DNA): TGTGCCAGCAGCGTTCTACAGGGGGCGGGGAGCACAGATACGCAGTATTTT.

The V call is TRBV6-5, the J call TRBJ1-6, with D hard to call. Between the trimmed V and J ends, which lost 6 bases and 10 bases, there was a span of 13 bases. CDR3 size: 13 residues. Germline V gene lookup returns CDR1 MNHEY and CDR2 SVGAGI. CDR3 in amino acids: CASSPQPGSPLHF. DNA of the CDR3: TGTGCCAGCAGCCCCCAACCGGGATCACCCCTCCACTTT.

This chain joins TRBV4-1 and TRBJ2-1; 10 nucleotides align to TRBD2. This CDR3 is 17 amino acids long. V lost 1 base, J lost 2 bases, and 5 bases stayed unmatched. The germline V gene encodes CDR1 MGHRA and CDR2 YSYEKL. Here the CDR3 reads CASSQVASGRPYNEQFF. The CDR3 nucleotides are TGCGCCAGCAGCCAAGTGGCTAGCGGGAGACCCTACAATGAGCAGTTCTTC.

The chain uses TRBV5-5 and TRBJ1-2, with 12 bases that match TRBD1. J gave up 7 bases and V 4 bases, and 5 bases lay outside the gene matches. CDR1 and CDR2 from the germline V gene are SGHKS and YYEKEE (reference sequence). The CDR3 consists of 14 residues. This CDR3 reads CASSVGQGAFGYTF. CDR3 nucleotide sequence: TGTGCCAGCAGCGTGGGACAGGGGGCTTTTGGCTACACCTTC.

The chain has TRBV7-3 and TRBJ2-1; 11 positions match TRBD2. This CDR3 contains 17 residues. The germline gives CDR1 SGHTA, CDR2 FQGTGA. V gave up 3 bases and J gave up 2 bases; unmatched junction bases: 6. For the CDR3, the DNA is TGTGCCAGCAGCTTGCTGACTAGCGGGGCAACCTACAATGAGCAGTTCTTC. Protein: CASSLLTSGATYNEQFF.

The rearrangement joins TRBV5-1 to TRBJ2-7; 7 bases match TRBD1. This CDR3 contains 14 residues. The V gene's germline CDR1 is SGHRS and CDR2 YFSETQ. With 5 bases clipped from V and 4 bases from J, the junction kept 9 bases outside the gene matches. CDR3 DNA: TGCGCCAGCAGAGGGACAGTGGATCGGTACGAGCAGTACTTC. This translates into CASRGTVDRYEQYF.

The chain carries TRBV5-8 and TRBJ1-1, with D tentatively TRBD1 (5 bases). Trimming took off 1 base at V and 4 bases at J, with 17 bases between the two ends. CDR3 length equals 16 residues. Per germline, CDR1 SGHTS and CDR2 YDEGEE. CDR3 DNA sequence: TGTGCCAGCAGCTTGAAGGTTCAGGGAAGGGGCACTGAAGCTTTCTTT. Translating gives CASSLKVQGRGTEAFF.

On this clone: The same CDR3 is also encoded by other DNA sequences in this sample. This chain connects TRBV28 to TRBJ2-4; TRBD1 agrees at 7 bases. The CDR3 covers 16 residues. Looked up from germline, CDR1 is MDHEN and CDR2 is SYDVKM. Trimming took 6 bases from V and 3 from J; bases not matched to a gene: 11. CDR3 region: CASRPQGEGGKNIQYF. The CDR3 DNA sequence: TGTGCCAGCAGACCTCAGGGGGAAGGGGGCAAAAACATTCAGTACTTC.

The CDR3 sequence is CASSANLYPTVGYEQYF. CDR3 nucleotides: TGTGCCAGCAGCGCCAACCTTTATCCGACAGTAGGGTACGAGCAGTACTTC. The chain joins TRBV9 to TRBJ2-7; D is perhaps TRBD1 (5 bases). The CDR3 runs to 17 residues. V lost 3 bases, J lost 4 bases, and 23 bases lay in between. Germline V lookup: CDR1 SGDLS, CDR2 YYNGEE.

The CDR3 here is CASSRQYLDGYTF. The CDR3 bases are TGTGCCAGCAGCCGACAGTACTTGGATGGCTACACCTTC. J is TRBJ1-2 and V is TRBV7-2, with a weak D call TRBD1 (5 bases). Germline-derived CDR1 and CDR2 are SGHTA and FQGNSA. There are 13 residues in the CDR3. V lost 5 bases and J 6 bases, leaving 13 bases between the germline ends.

This clone was seen a single time. The chain recombines TRBV28 with TRBJ2-7, with TRBD2 as a possible D gene (6 bases). Germline CDR1 MDHEN, CDR2 SYDVKM. The V and J ends lost 7 bases and 0 bases respectively, with 16 bases between them. This CDR3 comprises 15 residues. The CDR3, as DNA: TGTGCCAGCACTCCTGGGCCGGGAGACTCCTACGAGCAGTACTTC. Protein: CASTPGPGDSYEQYF.

The V gene is TRBV13, the J gene TRBJ2-7, with TRBD2 matching over 12 bases. Germline lookup yields CDR1 PRHDT and CDR2 FYEKMQ (reference sequence). V gave up 1 base and J gave up 1 base; unmatched junction bases: 17. This CDR3 spans 21 amino acids. Written as DNA, the CDR3 is TGTGCCAGCAGCTTAGTCTCGACTAGCGGGGGCCGGTGGATAAGATCCTACGAGCAGTACTTC. Translated, it gives CASSLVSTSGGRWIRSYEQYF.

The rearrangement uses TRBV7-3 and TRBJ2-1; maybe TRBD2 (6 bases). V gave up 6 bases and J gave up 0 bases, with 12 bases separating them. The CDR3 has 15 residues. CDR1 and CDR2 (germline): SGHTA, FQGTGA. CDR3 DNA sequence: TGTGCCAGCAGTGCTACAGCGGGCTCCTACAATGAGCAGTTCTTC. Amino acids: CASSATAGSYNEQFF. The full variable domain, completed using reference TRBV7-3 and TRBJ2-1, is GAGVSQTPSNKVTEKGKYVELRCDPISGHTALYWYRQSLGQGPEFLIYFQGTGAADDSGLPNDRFFAVRPEGSVSTLKIQRTERGDSAVYLCASSATAGSYNEQFFGPGTRLTVL.

This clone was observed a single time. The chain recombines TRBV27 with TRBJ1-2; the match to TRBD1 covers 8 bases. Trimming at V came to 3 bases and at J to 6 bases, leaving 3 bases not matched to a gene. CDR1 is MNHEY and CDR2 is SMNVEV in the germline V gene (reference sequence). This CDR3 is 13 amino acids long. In DNA, the CDR3 is TGTGCCAGCAGTTTCCAGGGGGCTGATGGCTACACCTTC. It yields the protein CASSFQGADGYTF.

The CDR3 DNA reads TGCGCCAGCAGCCAAGAAGGGACAGGGTCAGAGACCCAGTACTTC. Amino acids: CASSQEGTGSETQYF. J is TRBJ2-5 and V is TRBV4-3; 9 bases fit TRBD1. Trimming took 0 bases from V and 4 from J; bases not matched to a gene: 3. The germline V gene encodes CDR1 LGHNA and CDR2 YSLEER. The CDR3 extends over 15 amino acids.

This clone appeared a few times. The chain recombines TRBV28 with TRBJ2-7; 7 bases agree with TRBD2. The trim removed 6 bases at V and 2 bases at J, leaving 10 bases unmatched. The CDR3 is 15 amino acids. Looked up from germline, CDR1 is MDHEN and CDR2 is SYDVKM. CDR3 region: CASRYPGGRAYEQYF. The CDR3 region has the DNA TGTGCCAGCAGATATCCCGGGGGGAGGGCCTACGAGCAGTACTTC.

A few counts support this clone. This sequence joins TRBV4-1 and TRBJ2-2; D gene unclear. Germline V gene lookup returns CDR1 MGHRA and CDR2 YSYEKL. The CDR3 has 15 amino acids. Trimming removed 1 base from V and 3 bases from J, with 9 bases in between. Written as DNA, the CDR3 is TGCGCCAGCAGCCAAGTACGACAATACACCGGGGAGCTGTTTTTT. Its translation is CASSQVRQYTGELFF.

This chain uses TRBV27 with TRBJ1-4; D is possibly TRBD1 (6 bases). The V and J ends lost 1 base and 8 bases respectively, with 17 bases between them. This CDR3 is 16 amino acids long. CDR1 is MNHEY and CDR2 is SMNVEV in the germline V gene (reference sequence). The CDR3 loop reads CASSLYMGGRVEKLFF. The CDR3 DNA is TGTGCCAGCAGTTTATATATGGGGGGGCGGGTAGAAAAACTGTTTTTT.

The chain carries TRBV9 and TRBJ1-6; possible D gene TRBD1, 6 bases. This CDR3 has 14 residues. Germline assignment: CDR1 SGDLS and CDR2 YYNGEE. The V gene lost 1 base and the J gene lost 10 bases, with 12 bases spanning the gap. DNA for the CDR3: TGTGCCAGCAGCGTACGGGACATCCGGTCACCCCTCCACTTT. Amino acid sequence: CASSVRDIRSPLHF.

This clone showed up just a few times. The chain joins TRBV19 to TRBJ2-3; 8 nucleotides align to TRBD1. V lost 8 bases, J lost 1 base, and 5 bases stayed unmatched. Germline values: CDR1 LNHDA, CDR2 SQIVND (reference sequence). The CDR3 has 14 amino acids. The CDR3 DNA is TGTGCCAGTGCCCTACAGGGGGGCACAGATACGCAGTATTTT. Protein: CASALQGGTDTQYF.

Only one count was recorded for this clone. An end of the junction does not agree with germline; a read error may underlie this. The rearrangement uses TRBV15 and TRBJ2-5; D is unresolved. Germline assignment: CDR1 LNHNV and CDR2 YYDKDF (reference sequence). CDR3 length equals 15 residues. The CDR3 loop reads CATSRDLGQQGTQYF. CDR3 in DNA: TGTGCCACCAGCAGAGATCTGGGCCAGCAAGGGACCCAGTACTTC.

The genes are TRBV5-6 and TRBJ2-4; the D gene is possibly TRBD1 (6 bases). This CDR3 spans 15 amino acids. V lost 4 bases and J 8 bases, leaving 19 bases between the germline ends. The V gene's germline CDR1 is SGHDT and CDR2 YYEEEE. The CDR3 nucleotides are TGTGCCAGCAGCCAAGGGGGATCCCTCGCGGACATTCAGTACTTC. Its protein is CASSQGGSLADIQYF.

The table lists this clone with a count of one. The chain combines TRBV2 with TRBJ1-5, with TRBD1 identical over 8 bases. CDR3 length: 16 amino acids. The germline gives CDR1 SNHLY, CDR2 FYNNEI. V was pared by 4 bases and J by 2 bases, with 7 bases of the junction left unmatched. The DNA for the CDR3 is TGTGCCAGCAGTGCTCGGACAGGGAACGGCAATCAGCCCCAGCATTTT. This codes for CASSARTGNGNQPQHF.

The chain carries TRBV29-1 and TRBJ2-1; 9 bases match TRBD1. The V segment lost 7 bases and the J segment 3 bases; nucleotides outside the gene matches: 4. This CDR3 spans 13 amino acids. Germline V gene sequence: CDR1 SQVTM, CDR2 ANQGSEA. For the CDR3, the DNA is TGCAGCGCCCGGACAGGGGACTACAATGAGCAGTTCTTC. The encoded protein is CSARTGDYNEQFF.

V gene TRBV5-4 combines with J gene TRBJ2-7, with 10 bases matching TRBD1. In germline, CDR1 is SGHNT, CDR2 YYREEE (reference sequence). The V gene end was trimmed by 1 base and the J gene end by 4 bases; junction bases not matched to a gene: 5. The CDR3 has 15 residues. The CDR3 reads CASSLSGTGVYEQYF. The CDR3 region has the DNA TGTGCCAGCAGCTTGAGCGGGACAGGGGTTTACGAGCAGTACTTC.

A few counts support this clone. The rearrangement joins TRBV5-1 to TRBJ2-3; 7 bases are a match to TRBD2. The length of the CDR3 is 13 residues. The germline V gene has CDR1 SGHRS and CDR2 YFSETQ. The ends lost 3 bases at V and 2 bases at J; junction bases unmatched: 0. The CDR3 is CASSWDYTDTQYF. The CDR3 coding sequence is TGCGCCAGCAGCTGGGACTACACAGATACGCAGTATTTT.